One sample yielded the 6 T cell receptor beta chains listed below, sequenced in a study of T cells in localized non-small cell lung cancer. Assay: immunoSEQ multiplex PCR; the TCRdb copy retains only in-frame clones and omits some. The sample contains about 25,000 clones, around 85% of which appear only once. Sequencing used peripheral blood, obtained before any cancer treatment. The receptors shown here come from a male donor aged 60 or over with stage II squamous cell lung carcinoma.

CDR3 in DNA: TGTGCCAGCTCCCTCCGTACTTCCTACGAGCAGTACTTC. Amino acid sequence: CASSLRTSYEQYF. The chain is built from TRBV27 and TRBJ2-7; D is unclear. The germline CDR1 and CDR2 sequences are MNHEY and SMNVEV (reference sequence). V was clipped by 8 bases and J by 1 base, with 12 bases between them. CDR3 size: 13 residues.

V gene TRBV2 combines with J gene TRBJ1-3; D is possibly TRBD1 (5 bases). The CDR3 has 14 residues. V gave up 2 bases and J gave up 7 bases, with 12 bases separating them. Germline V gene data show CDR1 as SNHLY and CDR2 as FYNNEI. The CDR3 DNA reads TGTGCCAGCAGTGAAACACTCAAGGGGAACACCATATATTTT. It specifies CASSETLKGNTIYF. Complete variable domain (other parts from reference TRBV2 and TRBJ1-3): EPEVTQTPSHQVTQMGQEVILRCVPISNHLYFYWYRQILGQKVEFLVSFYNNEISEKSEIFDDQFSVERPDGSNFTLKIRSTKLEDSAMYFCASSETLKGNTIYFGEGSWLTVV.

The genes are TRBV5-5 and TRBJ2-5, with a weak D call TRBD2 (6 bases). With the DNA end fitting TRBJ2-7 better, the J assignment may be wrong. Germline-derived CDR1 and CDR2 are SGHKS and YYEKEE (reference sequence). The CDR3 consists of 15 residues. The DNA of the CDR3 is TGTGCCAGCAGCGGAGGGTCCGGTCGGTCCTACGAGCAGTACTTC. It codes for CASSGGSGRSYEQYF.

V is TRBV15 and J is TRBJ1-2, with D possibly being TRBD1 (6 bases). The CDR3 covers 13 residues. V was shortened by 4 bases and J by 4 bases, with 10 bases between the two germline ends. CDR1 is LNHNV, CDR2 YYDKDF, per germline (reference sequence). The CDR3 loop is CATSTRTAYGYTF. The DNA for the CDR3 is TGTGCCACCAGCACCCGGACAGCCTATGGCTACACCTTC.

The rearrangement links TRBV7-7 to TRBJ2-6; no firm D call. Trimming removed 5 bases at V and 5 bases at J, with 19 bases between. This CDR3 has 17 amino acids. Germline V CDR1 and CDR2: SSHAT, FNYEAQ (reference sequence). The CDR3 spells CASSVQTPQSRANVLTF. CDR3 nucleotide sequence: TGTGCCAGCAGCGTTCAAACGCCACAAAGTCGGGCCAACGTCCTGACTTTC. Based on the CDR3 plus reference TRBV7-7 and TRBJ2-6, the full variable domain is GAGVSQSPRYKVTKRGQDVTLRCDPISSHATLYWYQQALGQGPEFLTYFNYEAQPDKSGLPSDRFSAERPEGSISTLTIQRTEQRDSAMYRCASSVQTPQSRANVLTFGAGSRLTVL.

This chain uses TRBV7-9 with TRBJ2-5; D is ambiguous. V was shortened by 4 bases and J by 1 base, with 13 bases between the two germline ends. This CDR3 comprises 15 residues. Germline CDR1 reads SEHNR; CDR2 reads FQNEAQ (reference sequence). The CDR3 sequence: CASSSYTMGQETQYF. In DNA form, the CDR3 reads TGTGCCAGCAGCTCTTATACAATGGGCCAAGAGACCCAGTACTTC. Based on the CDR3 plus reference TRBV7-9 and TRBJ2-5, the full variable domain is DTGVSQNPRHKITKRGQNVTFRCDPISEHNRLYWYRQTLGQGPEFLTYFQNEAQLEKSRLLSDRFSAERPKGSFSTLEIQRTEQGDSAMYLCASSSYTMGQETQYFGPGTRLLVL.